The following is a T cell receptor beta chain sequence with its context. The authors' processing: Reference gene primer amplification gave estimated nucleated cell counts. Assay used: immunoSEQ multiplex PCR; TCRdb lists only in-frame clones, some missing. That table furnishes V, J and clone size, whereas the DNA furnished D and trimming. The sample lists 130,000 or so clones; about 80% were seen once. This specimen belongs to a study of blood T cell repertoires in COVID-19. Study-wide background: The United States, Italy and Spain were the sources of the acute and convalescent COVID-19 samples. Sources were T cells, B-cell-depleted T cells, or PBMCs; the material itself was cDNA or gDNA.

Per germline, CDR1 SNHLY and CDR2 FYNNEI. The CDR3 loop spans 13 amino acids. Trimming took off 6 bases at V and 4 bases at J, with 12 bases between the two ends. The sequenced sample was peripheral blood. The chain employs TRBV2 and TRBJ1-1; TRBD1 might be the D (6 bases). The clonotype was recovered from a human donor in a cohort sampled during active COVID-19. The CDR3 loop reads CASRTGFGTEAFF. CDR3 coding DNA: TGTGCCAGCAGGACAGGCTTTGGCACTGAAGCTTTCTTT.